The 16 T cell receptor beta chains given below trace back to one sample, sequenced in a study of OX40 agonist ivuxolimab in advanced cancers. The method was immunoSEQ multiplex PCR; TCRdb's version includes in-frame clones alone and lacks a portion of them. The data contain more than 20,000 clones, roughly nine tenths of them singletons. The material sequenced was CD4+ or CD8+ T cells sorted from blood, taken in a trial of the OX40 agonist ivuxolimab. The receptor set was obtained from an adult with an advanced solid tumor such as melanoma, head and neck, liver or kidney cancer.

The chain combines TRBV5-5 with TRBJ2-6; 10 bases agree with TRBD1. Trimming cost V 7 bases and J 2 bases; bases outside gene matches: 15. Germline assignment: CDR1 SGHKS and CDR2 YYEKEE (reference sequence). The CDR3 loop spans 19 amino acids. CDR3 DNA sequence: TGTGCCAGCCGGTACGAAGGGGACAGGGGCTTCCCTGGGGCCAACGTCCTGACTTTC. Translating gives CASRYEGDRGFPGANVLTF.

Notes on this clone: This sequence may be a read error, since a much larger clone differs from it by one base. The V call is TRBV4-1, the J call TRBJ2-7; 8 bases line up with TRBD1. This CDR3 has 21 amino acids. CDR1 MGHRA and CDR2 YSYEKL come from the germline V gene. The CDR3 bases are TGCGCCAACAGCCAAGGACAGGGCCCCGGTGTGCCTCTGGGGAGCTCCTACGAGCAGTACTTC. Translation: CANSQGQGPGVPLGSSYEQYF.

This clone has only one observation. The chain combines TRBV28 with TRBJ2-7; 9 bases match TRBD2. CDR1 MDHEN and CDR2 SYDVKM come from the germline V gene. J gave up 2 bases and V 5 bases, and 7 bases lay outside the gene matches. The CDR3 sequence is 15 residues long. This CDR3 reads CASSLGVAGAYEQYF. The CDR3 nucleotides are TGTGCCAGCAGTCTCGGGGTAGCGGGGGCCTACGAGCAGTACTTC.

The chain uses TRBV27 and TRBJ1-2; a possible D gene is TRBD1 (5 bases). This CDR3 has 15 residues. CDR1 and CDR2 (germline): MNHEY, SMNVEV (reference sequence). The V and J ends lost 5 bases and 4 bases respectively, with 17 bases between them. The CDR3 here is CASSPIPGSAYGYTF. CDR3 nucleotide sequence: TGTGCCAGCAGTCCCATCCCAGGGTCGGCCTATGGCTACACCTTC.

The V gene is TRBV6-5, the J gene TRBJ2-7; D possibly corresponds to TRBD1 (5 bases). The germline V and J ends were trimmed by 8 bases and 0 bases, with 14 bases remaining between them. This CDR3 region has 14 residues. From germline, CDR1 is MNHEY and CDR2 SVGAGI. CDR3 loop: CASRLAGLSYEQYF. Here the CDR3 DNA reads TGTGCCAGCCGCTTGGCAGGGCTCTCCTACGAGCAGTACTTC.

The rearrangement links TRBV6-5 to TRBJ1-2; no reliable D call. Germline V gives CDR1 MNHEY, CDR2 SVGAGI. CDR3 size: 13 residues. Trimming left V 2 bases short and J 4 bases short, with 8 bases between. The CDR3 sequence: CASSYGGLYGYTF. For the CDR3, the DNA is TGTGCCAGCAGTTACGGCGGACTCTATGGCTACACCTTC.

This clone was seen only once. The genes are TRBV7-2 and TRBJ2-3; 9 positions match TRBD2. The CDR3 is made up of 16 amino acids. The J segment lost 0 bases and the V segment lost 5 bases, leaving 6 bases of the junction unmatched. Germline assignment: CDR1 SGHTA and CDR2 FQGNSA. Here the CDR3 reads CASSPTSGLSTDTQYF. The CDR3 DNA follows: TGTGCCAGCAGCCCTACTAGCGGGTTGAGCACAGATACGCAGTATTTT.

CDR3 region: CASKRDYEQYF. The CDR3 DNA reads TGTGCCTCCAAGCGGGACTACGAGCAGTACTTC. The V gene is TRBV6-5, the J gene TRBJ2-7; the match to TRBD2 covers 7 bases. With V trimmed by 11 bases and J by 3 bases, 4 bases remained unmatched. CDR1 is MNHEY and CDR2 is SVGAGI in the germline V gene. The CDR3 consists of 11 residues.

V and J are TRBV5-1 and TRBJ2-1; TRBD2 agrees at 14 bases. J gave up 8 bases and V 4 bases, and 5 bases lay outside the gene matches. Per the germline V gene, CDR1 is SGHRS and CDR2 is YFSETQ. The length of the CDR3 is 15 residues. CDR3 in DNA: TGCGCCAGCAGCCCGACTAGCGGGGGGGCCCATGAGCAGTTCTTC. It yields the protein CASSPTSGGAHEQFF.

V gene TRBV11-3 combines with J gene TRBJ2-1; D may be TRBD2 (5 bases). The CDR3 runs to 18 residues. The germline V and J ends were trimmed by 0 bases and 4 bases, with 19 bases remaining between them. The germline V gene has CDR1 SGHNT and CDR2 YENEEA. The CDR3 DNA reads TGTGCCAGCAGCTTAGATCTATGGCCAGCGGAGACTTACAATGAGCAGTTCTTC. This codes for CASSLDLWPAETYNEQFF.

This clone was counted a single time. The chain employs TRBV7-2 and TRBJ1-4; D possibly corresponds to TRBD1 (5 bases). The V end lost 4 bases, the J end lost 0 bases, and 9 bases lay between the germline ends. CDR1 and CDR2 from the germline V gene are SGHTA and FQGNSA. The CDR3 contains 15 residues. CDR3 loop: CASSSQGATNEKLFF. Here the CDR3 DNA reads TGTGCCAGCAGCTCCCAGGGAGCAACTAATGAAAAACTGTTTTTT.

CDR3 coding DNA: TGTGCCAGCAGCGTAGGATCGGGGGAGTGGGGCTACACCTTC. It yields the protein CASSVGSGEWGYTF. The J gene is TRBJ1-2, the V gene TRBV9; a weak D match, TRBD1 (5 bases). Per the germline V gene, CDR1 is SGDLS and CDR2 is YYNGEE. V lost 0 bases and J lost 8, with 14 bases in between. The CDR3 spans 14 residues.

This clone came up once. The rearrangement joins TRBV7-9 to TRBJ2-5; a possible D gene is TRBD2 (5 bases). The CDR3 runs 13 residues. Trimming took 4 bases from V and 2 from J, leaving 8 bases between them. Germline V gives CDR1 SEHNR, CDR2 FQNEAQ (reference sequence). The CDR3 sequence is CASSSPGQETQYF. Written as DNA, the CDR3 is TGTGCCAGCAGCTCGCCGGGACAAGAGACCCAGTACTTC.

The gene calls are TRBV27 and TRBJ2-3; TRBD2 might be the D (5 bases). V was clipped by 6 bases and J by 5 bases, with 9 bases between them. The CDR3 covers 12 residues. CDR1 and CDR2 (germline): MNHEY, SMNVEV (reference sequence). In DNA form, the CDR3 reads TGTGCCAGCAGCCGAAGCGGAGATACGCAGTATTTT. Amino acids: CASSRSGDTQYF.

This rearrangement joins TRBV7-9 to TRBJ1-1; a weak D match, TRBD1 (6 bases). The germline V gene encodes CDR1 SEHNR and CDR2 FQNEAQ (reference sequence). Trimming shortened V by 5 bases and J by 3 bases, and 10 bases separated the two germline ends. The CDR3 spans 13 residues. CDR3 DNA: TGTGCCAGCAGCCCGGACAGTTACACTGAAGCTTTCTTT. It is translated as CASSPDSYTEAFF.

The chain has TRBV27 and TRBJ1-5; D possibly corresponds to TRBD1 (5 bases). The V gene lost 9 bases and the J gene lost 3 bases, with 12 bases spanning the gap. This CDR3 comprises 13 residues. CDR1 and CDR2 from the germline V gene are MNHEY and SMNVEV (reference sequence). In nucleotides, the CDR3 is TGTGCCAGTGGACAACGGAACAATCAGCCCCAGCATTTT. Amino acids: CASGQRNNQPQHF.